The present T cell receptor beta chain was sequenced within a study of blood T cell repertoires in COVID-19. Study-level information: Collection of acute and convalescent COVID-19 samples took place in the United States, Italy and Spain.

In this sample, this clone turned up a few times. Generated by immunoSEQ multiplex PCR, the TCRdb table keeps only in-frame clones and is missing some. The top ten clones hold about 4% of a sample with around 120,000 clones, around 87% of them seen once. This sequence originates from an older woman with COVID-19, enrolled during active disease. Sequenced sample: peripheral blood.

In DNA form, the CDR3 reads TGCGCCAGCAGCCTTGGCGGGGTCCATGAGCAGTTCTTC. Amino acids: CASSLGGVHEQFF. This chain connects TRBV4-3 to TRBJ2-1, with D perhaps TRBD2 (6 bases). The CDR3 runs to 13 residues. Germline V gene sequence: CDR1 LGHNA, CDR2 YSLEER. V lost 4 bases and J 8 bases, leaving 12 bases between the germline ends.